The 32 T cell receptor beta chains given below trace back to one sample, sequenced in a study of T cell changes during pregnancy in multiple sclerosis. The data were produced by immunoSEQ multiplex PCR, yet TCRdb's version contains in-frame clones alone and is incomplete. The data contain 80,000 to 95,000 clones, more than 90% of them singletons. The source material was peripheral blood, sampled in the second trimester of pregnancy. Receptors were obtained from a female donor with multiple sclerosis, enrolled in a pregnancy study.

V gene TRBV27 combines with J gene TRBJ2-7; 11 positions agree with TRBD1. The germline V gene encodes CDR1 MNHEY and CDR2 SMNVEV (reference sequence). This CDR3 comprises 17 residues. V lost 0 bases to trimming and J lost 0 bases; unmatched junction nucleotides: 4. CDR3 loop: CASSLSGTGGPSYEQYF. The CDR3 DNA follows: TGTGCCAGCAGTTTATCGGGGACAGGGGGTCCCTCCTACGAGCAGTACTTC.

The chain has TRBV5-6 and TRBJ2-2; TRBD2 is a possible D gene (5 bases). Trimming cost V 2 bases and J 1 base, with 9 bases left between them. CDR3 length: 15 residues. Per germline, CDR1 SGHDT and CDR2 YYEEEE. The CDR3 is CASSLRRENTGELFF. CDR3 nucleotides: TGTGCCAGCAGCTTACGTCGGGAGAACACCGGGGAGCTGTTTTTT.

The genes are TRBV28 and TRBJ2-2, with D tentatively TRBD1 (6 bases). The CDR3 totals 14 residues. CDR1 MDHEN and CDR2 SYDVKM come from the germline V gene. With 3 bases removed from V and 8 bases from J, the gap between germline ends came to 13 bases. The CDR3 region has the DNA TGTGCCAGCAGTTTTCGACGGGACAATGGGGAGCTGTTTTTT. It is translated as CASSFRRDNGELFF.

This sequence joins TRBV6-4 and TRBJ2-7, with D hard to call. Germline V gives CDR1 MRHNA, CDR2 SNTAGT. Trimming took 3 bases from V and 0 from J, leaving 18 bases between them. The CDR3 is made up of 17 amino acids. CDR3 nucleotides: TGTGCCAGCAGTGAATCCCAGTACCGAGGCCCCTCCTACGAGCAGTACTTC. Protein sequence: CASSESQYRGPSYEQYF.

This clone was picked up one time. The chain couples TRBV5-1 to TRBJ2-7; D remains unclear. V lost 2 bases and J 5 bases, leaving 8 bases between the germline ends. The CDR3 is made up of 12 amino acids. Germline V gene data show CDR1 as SGHRS and CDR2 as YFSETQ. CDR3 bases: TGCGCCAGCAGCTTTTCAGGCCACGAGCAGTACTTC. Its protein product is CASSFSGHEQYF.

The chain carries TRBV7-8 and TRBJ2-1, with 7 bases that match TRBD1. The ends lost 4 bases at V and 0 bases at J; junction bases unmatched: 3. The germline V gene encodes CDR1 SGHVS and CDR2 FQNEAQ. The CDR3 runs to 15 residues. The CDR3 region is CASSSGTASYNEQFF. Written as DNA, the CDR3 is TGTGCCAGCAGCTCCGGGACAGCCTCCTACAATGAGCAGTTCTTC.

This clone was seen a handful of times. The CDR3 DNA is TGTGCCAGTAGACCGGATGAAACAGATAATGAAAAACTGTTTTTT. Its translation is CASRPDETDNEKLFF. This sequence joins TRBV19 and TRBJ1-4, with D unclear. CDR1 and CDR2 (germline): LNHDA, SQIVND (reference sequence). Trimming took 6 bases from V and 4 from J, leaving 15 bases between them. The CDR3 has 15 amino acids.

V is TRBV18 and J is TRBJ2-7; unclear D gene. Germline CDR1 and CDR2: KGHSH and LQKENI. V was pared by 4 bases and J by 4 bases, with 11 bases between. The CDR3 loop spans 13 amino acids. The CDR3 nucleotides are TGTGCCAGCTCACTCTTTCAGGCTTACGAGCAGTACTTC. Amino acids: CASSLFQAYEQYF.

The chain carries TRBV6-1 and TRBJ1-2, with TRBD1 as a possible D gene (6 bases). Trimming cost V 8 bases and J 4 bases, with 17 bases left between them. The CDR3 totals 14 residues. Per the germline V gene, CDR1 is MNHNS and CDR2 is SASEGT. CDR3 coding DNA: TGTGCCAGCCCGTCGGGGGGGCCGGGCTATGGCTACACCTTC. This sequence encodes CASPSGGPGYGYTF.

J is TRBJ2-2 and V is TRBV7-9; unclear D gene. V dropped 5 bases and J dropped 4 bases, with 11 bases sitting between them. The CDR3 has 14 residues. Germline lookup yields CDR1 SEHNR and CDR2 FQNEAQ (reference sequence). This CDR3 reads CASSLLNSTGELFF. The CDR3 DNA reads as TGTGCCAGCAGCCTCCTCAACTCCACCGGGGAGCTGTTTTTT. Based on the CDR3 plus reference TRBV7-9 and TRBJ2-2, the full variable domain is DTGVSQNPRHKITKRGQNVTFRCDPISEHNRLYWYRQTLGQGPEFLTYFQNEAQLEKSRLLSDRFSAERPKGSFSTLEIQRTEQGDSAMYLCASSLLNSTGELFFGEGSRLTVL.

This clone appeared once. The chain recombines TRBV5-1 with TRBJ2-3; TRBD2 matches at 10 bases. The CDR3 runs to 17 residues. Looked up from germline, CDR1 is SGHRS and CDR2 is YFSETQ. The V and J ends lost 4 bases and 3 bases, in that order; junction bases with no gene match: 11. The CDR3 DNA reads TGCGCCAGCAGCGCTCGTACTAGCGGGGATTCGACAGATACGCAGTATTTT. It specifies CASSARTSGDSTDTQYF.

This clone has more than one count but fewer than ten. V and J are TRBV9 and TRBJ2-7; 7 bases fit TRBD1. The CDR3 is 17 residues long. V shed 0 bases and J 5 bases; nucleotides not matched to a gene: 14. Per the germline V gene, CDR1 is SGDLS and CDR2 is YYNGEE. CDR3 in amino acids: CASSVGPFGTGDDEQYF. In DNA, the CDR3 is TGTGCCAGCAGCGTAGGCCCGTTTGGTACAGGGGATGACGAGCAGTACTTC. The full variable domain, completed using reference TRBV9 and TRBJ2-7, is DSGVTQTPKHLITATGQRVTLRCSPRSGDLSVYWYQQSLDQGLQFLIQYYNGEERAKGNILERFSAQQFPDLHSELNLSSLELGDSALYFCASSVGPFGTGDDEQYFGPGTRLTVT.

Notes on this clone: The junction does not match germline at one end; this may be a read error. The CDR3 loop is CVTSPIRGLEEEEAFF. The CDR3 region has the DNA TGTGTCACCAGTCCGATCAGGGGTCTTGAAGAGGAGGAAGCGTTTTTT. The chain employs TRBV15 and TRBJ1-4, with D maybe TRBD1 (6 bases). The CDR3 consists of 16 residues. The germline V gene has CDR1 LNHNV and CDR2 YYDKDF (reference sequence). The full variable domain, with the rest looked up from reference TRBV15 and TRBJ1-4, is DAMVIQNPRYQVTQFGKPVTLSCSQTLNHNVMYWYQQKSSQAPKLLFHYYDKDFNNEADTPDNFQSRRPNTSFCFLDIRSPGLGDTAMYLCVTSPIRGLEEEEAFFGSGTQLSVL.

The rearrangement links TRBV27 to TRBJ2-2; 7 nucleotides align to TRBD2. Unmatched junction bases numbered 11, after V lost 8 bases and J lost 5 bases. This CDR3 spans 15 amino acids. The germline CDR1 and CDR2 sequences are MNHEY and SMNVEV (reference sequence). The CDR3 spells CASRRGSVRTGELFF. The CDR3 DNA sequence: TGTGCCAGCCGGCGCGGGAGTGTACGGACCGGGGAGCTGTTTTTT.

V usage is TRBV30 and J usage is TRBJ2-3; 8 bases agree with TRBD1. With V trimmed by 2 bases and J by 4 bases, 14 bases remained unmatched. This CDR3 spans 17 amino acids. Germline V gene sequence: CDR1 GTSNPN, CDR2 SVGIG (reference sequence). Written as DNA, the CDR3 is TGTGCCTGGAGTCCCTGGACAGGGATTAAGGGGGCAGATACGCAGTATTTT. Its protein is CAWSPWTGIKGADTQYF.

The chain carries TRBV23-1 and TRBJ2-3, with 9 bases identical to TRBD1. TRBV23-1 is filed as an ORF, its function uncertain. The CDR3 runs 17 residues. V dropped 3 bases and J dropped 3; count of bases not matched to a gene: 10. CDR3 amino acids: CASSHITGGAGTDTQYF. DNA of the CDR3: TGCGCCAGCAGTCATATAACAGGGGGCGCGGGGACAGATACGCAGTATTTT.

The chain joins TRBV2 to TRBJ2-5; TRBD2 is a possible D gene (5 bases). V gave up 0 bases and J gave up 4 bases, with 15 bases separating them. The length of the CDR3 is 16 residues. Germline-derived CDR1 and CDR2 are SNHLY and FYNNEI. The CDR3 DNA follows: TGTGCCAGCAGTGAAGCGCTAGCTAGATTTCTAGAGACCCAGTACTTC. Translating gives CASSEALARFLETQYF.

The chain employs TRBV5-4 and TRBJ1-1, with 9 bases matching TRBD1. CDR1 and CDR2 from the germline V gene are SGHNT and YYREEE (reference sequence). V was clipped by 4 bases and J by 5 bases; unmatched bases: 9. The CDR3 length is 15 residues. CDR3 bases: TGTGCCAGCAGCCCGGGCTTGGGACAGGGAACTGAAGCTTTCTTT. Its translation: CASSPGLGQGTEAFF.

This sequence joins TRBV7-8 and TRBJ2-7, with TRBD2 matching 8 bases. With 6 bases clipped from V and 5 bases from J, the junction kept 9 bases outside the gene matches. Germline V CDR1 and CDR2: SGHVS, FQNEAQ. The CDR3 spans 14 residues. The CDR3 DNA follows: TGTGCCAGCAGTCCTCTAGCGGGCTACCACGAGCAGTACTTC. Amino acids: CASSPLAGYHEQYF.

The gene calls are TRBV19 and TRBJ2-2, with 13 bases lining up with TRBD2. From germline, CDR1 is LNHDA and CDR2 SQIVND (reference sequence). The CDR3 spans 16 residues. Trimming removed 10 bases from V and 7 bases from J; junction bases left unmatched: 12. CDR3 loop: CATTSGRAQIHGELFF. The CDR3 nucleotides are TGTGCCACCACTAGCGGGAGGGCCCAAATCCACGGGGAGCTGTTTTTT.

CDR3 amino acids: CASSHTGDRARNEQYF. CDR3 in DNA: TGCGCCAGCAGCCATACCGGAGACAGGGCTAGAAACGAGCAGTACTTC. The chain joins TRBV4-3 to TRBJ2-7, with 7 bases aligning to TRBD1. CDR3 length: 16 amino acids. V gave up 3 bases and J gave up 5 bases; unmatched junction bases: 13. Per the germline V gene, CDR1 is LGHNA and CDR2 is YSLEER.

The chain combines TRBV7-9 with TRBJ1-2; perhaps TRBD1 as D (6 bases). V was clipped by 5 bases and J by 2 bases, with 9 bases between them. Germline V lookup: CDR1 SEHNR, CDR2 FQNEAQ (reference sequence). The CDR3 length is 13 residues. CDR3 loop: CASSRQENYGYTF. The DNA for the CDR3 is TGTGCCAGCAGCCGACAGGAAAACTATGGCTACACCTTC.

The genes are TRBV7-9 and TRBJ2-3, with no clear D. This CDR3 is built from 16 residues. V was cut by 1 base and J by 4 bases, with 15 bases left in between. The germline V gene has CDR1 SEHNR and CDR2 FQNEAQ (reference sequence). As DNA, the CDR3 is TGTGCCAGCAGCTTAGAAGCGAGGTTGAAAGCAGATACGCAGTATTTT. Translating it yields CASSLEARLKADTQYF.

The CDR3 is CASSFVSGGLEQYF. In DNA, the CDR3 is TGTGCCAGCAGTTTTGTAAGCGGAGGGCTTGAGCAGTACTTC. The chain links TRBV28 to TRBJ2-7, with D perhaps TRBD2 (6 bases). The CDR3 covers 14 residues. The ends were cut back, 3 bases at V and 7 bases at J, with 16 bases in the middle. CDR1 is MDHEN and CDR2 is SYDVKM in the germline V gene. The entire variable domain, with the rest obtained from reference TRBV28 and TRBJ2-7, is as follows: DVKVTQSSRYLVKRTGEKVFLECVQDMDHENMFWYRQDPGLGLRLIYFSYDVKMKEKGDIPEGYSVSREKKERFSLILESASTNQTSMYLCASSFVSGGLEQYFGPGTRLTVT.

This clone was found once. V gene TRBV11-2 combines with J gene TRBJ1-1; D is unresolved. There are 13 residues in the CDR3. The V end lost 5 bases, the J end lost 11 bases, and 18 bases lay between the germline ends. Germline V gives CDR1 SGHAT, CDR2 FQNNGV. In DNA form, the CDR3 reads TGTGCCAGCAGCCTAGGGTCGAATCCGGGGGCTTTCTTT. This codes for CASSLGSNPGAFF.

This sequence joins TRBV5-5 and TRBJ2-7; 10 positions match TRBD1. With 3 bases clipped from V and 1 base from J, the junction kept 4 bases outside the gene matches. CDR1 is SGHKS, CDR2 YYEKEE, per germline (reference sequence). This CDR3 is built from 15 residues. The CDR3 spells CASSSEGQGSYEQYF. CDR3 in DNA: TGTGCCAGCAGCTCGGAGGGACAGGGGTCCTACGAGCAGTACTTC.

The chain carries TRBV10-3 and TRBJ1-1; the D is unclear. This CDR3 is built from 13 residues. V lost 6 bases to trimming and J lost 5 bases, with 13 bases between them. Germline CDR1 is ENHRY and CDR2 is SYGVKD. The CDR3 loop is CAISTKGGTEAFF. As DNA, the CDR3 is TGTGCCATCAGCACCAAGGGAGGGACTGAAGCTTTCTTT.

The chain employs TRBV5-1 and TRBJ1-2; D is possibly TRBD1 (5 bases). The ends were cut back, 4 bases at V and 8 bases at J, with 21 bases in the middle. The germline CDR1 and CDR2 sequences are SGHRS and YFSETQ. The CDR3 is 15 residues long. CDR3 nucleotide sequence: TGCGCCAGCAGCCCCGGGGGTCCCCGAGGTGGGGGCTACACCTTC. This codes for CASSPGGPRGGGYTF.

The J gene is TRBJ2-5, the V gene TRBV4-1; a possible D gene is TRBD2 (6 bases). The CDR3 extends over 16 amino acids. The V end was cut by 0 bases, the J end by 0 bases, with 11 bases between. Germline lookup yields CDR1 MGHRA and CDR2 YSYEKL. CDR3 coding DNA: TGCGCCAGCAGCCAAGATCCTGGGGGGTACCAAGAGACCCAGTACTTC. Translated, it gives CASSQDPGGYQETQYF.

The rearrangement uses TRBV5-1 and TRBJ2-3; TRBD2 matches at 12 bases. This CDR3 comprises 16 residues. The germline CDR1 and CDR2 sequences are SGHRS and YFSETQ. Trimming at V came to 0 bases and at J to 7 bases, leaving 6 bases not matched to a gene. The DNA of the CDR3 is TGCGCCAGCAGCTTGGGTCTAGCGGGAGGGCCGAATACGCAGTATTTT. Amino acids: CASSLGLAGGPNTQYF. Supplemented by reference TRBV5-1 and TRBJ2-3, the full variable domain reads KAGVTQTPRYLIKTRGQQVTLSCSPISGHRSVSWYQQTPGQGLQFLFEYFSETQRNKGNFPGRFSGRQFSNSRSEMNVSTLELGDSALYLCASSLGLAGGPNTQYFGPGTRLTVL.

CDR3 protein: CASSLRVEARVGGYTF. The CDR3, as DNA: TGTGCCAGCAGTTTGCGAGTGGAAGCCAGGGTAGGAGGCTACACCTTC. J is TRBJ1-2 and V is TRBV27; D is possibly TRBD1 (5 bases). V lost 3 bases and J lost 8, with 22 bases in between. Germline V CDR1 and CDR2: MNHEY, SMNVEV (reference sequence). The CDR3 has 16 residues.

The chain combines TRBV9 with TRBJ2-2; TRBD2 aligns across 7 bases. The germline gives CDR1 SGDLS, CDR2 YYNGEE. The V segment lost 5 bases and the J segment 3 bases; nucleotides outside the gene matches: 10. The CDR3 runs 16 residues. CDR3 region: CASRHTGGGDTGELFF. In nucleotides, the CDR3 is TGTGCCAGCAGACACACGGGGGGTGGGGACACCGGGGAGCTGTTTTTT.